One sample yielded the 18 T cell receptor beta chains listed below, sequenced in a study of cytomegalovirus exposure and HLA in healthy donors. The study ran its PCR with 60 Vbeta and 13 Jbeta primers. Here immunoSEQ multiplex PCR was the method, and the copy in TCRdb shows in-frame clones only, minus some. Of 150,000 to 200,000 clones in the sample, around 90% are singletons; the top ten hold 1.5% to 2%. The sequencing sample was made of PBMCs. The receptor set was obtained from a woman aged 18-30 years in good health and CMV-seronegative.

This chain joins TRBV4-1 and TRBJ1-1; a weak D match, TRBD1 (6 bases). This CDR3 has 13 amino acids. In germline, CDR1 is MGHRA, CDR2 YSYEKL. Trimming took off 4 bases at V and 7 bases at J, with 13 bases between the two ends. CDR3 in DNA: TGCGCCAGCAGCCGACAGGCAACACTTGAAGCTTTCTTT. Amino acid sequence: CASSRQATLEAFF.

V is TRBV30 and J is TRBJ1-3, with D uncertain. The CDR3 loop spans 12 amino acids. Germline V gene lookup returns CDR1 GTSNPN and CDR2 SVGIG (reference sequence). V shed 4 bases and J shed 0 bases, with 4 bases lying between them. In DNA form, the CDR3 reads TGTGCCTGGATTCACTCTGGAAACACCATATATTTT. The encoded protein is CAWIHSGNTIYF.

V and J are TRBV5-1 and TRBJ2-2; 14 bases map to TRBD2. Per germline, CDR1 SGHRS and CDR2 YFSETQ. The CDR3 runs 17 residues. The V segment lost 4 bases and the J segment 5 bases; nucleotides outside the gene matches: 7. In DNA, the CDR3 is TGCGCCAGCAGCCCGGGACTAGCGGGAGATGCGACCGGGGAGCTGTTTTTT. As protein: CASSPGLAGDATGELFF.

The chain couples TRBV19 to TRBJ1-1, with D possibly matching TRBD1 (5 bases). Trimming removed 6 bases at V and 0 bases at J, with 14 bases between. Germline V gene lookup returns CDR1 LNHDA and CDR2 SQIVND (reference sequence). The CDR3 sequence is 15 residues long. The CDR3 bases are TGTGCCAGTAGCCTGGGGCGCACCCTGAACACTGAAGCTTTCTTT. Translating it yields CASSLGRTLNTEAFF.

CDR3 bases: TGTGCCAGTAGTATCGGGGCAGGGGGCTACGACACTGAAGCTTTCTTT. As protein: CASSIGAGGYDTEAFF. The chain couples TRBV19 to TRBJ1-1, with TRBD1 matching over 8 bases. V trimming: 3 bases; J trimming: 3 bases; junction bases outside the gene matches: 9. This CDR3 has 16 amino acids. In germline, CDR1 is LNHDA, CDR2 SQIVND (reference sequence).

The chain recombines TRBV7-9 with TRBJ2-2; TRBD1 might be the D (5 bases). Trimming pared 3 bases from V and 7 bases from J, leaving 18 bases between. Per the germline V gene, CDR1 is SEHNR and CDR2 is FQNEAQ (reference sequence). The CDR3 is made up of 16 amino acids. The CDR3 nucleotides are TGTGCCAGCAGCTTCCCAATCCAGGGTGAGGACGGGGAGCTGTTTTTT. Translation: CASSFPIQGEDGELFF.

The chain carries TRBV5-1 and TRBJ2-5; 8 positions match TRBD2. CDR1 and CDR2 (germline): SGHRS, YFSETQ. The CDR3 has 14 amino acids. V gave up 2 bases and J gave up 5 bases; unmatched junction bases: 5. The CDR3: CASSLAGEGETQYF. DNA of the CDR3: TGCGCCAGCAGCTTAGCGGGAGAGGGGGAGACCCAGTACTTC.

The CDR3 loop is CASSVDVAGGRNEQFF. The DNA of the CDR3 is TGTGCCAGCAGCGTAGACGTAGCGGGGGGGCGAAATGAGCAGTTCTTC. The chain has TRBV9 and TRBJ2-1; 11 nucleotides line up with TRBD2. The CDR3 has 16 amino acids. J was trimmed by 7 bases and V by 0 bases; bases with no gene match: 6. Germline CDR1 is SGDLS and CDR2 is YYNGEE.

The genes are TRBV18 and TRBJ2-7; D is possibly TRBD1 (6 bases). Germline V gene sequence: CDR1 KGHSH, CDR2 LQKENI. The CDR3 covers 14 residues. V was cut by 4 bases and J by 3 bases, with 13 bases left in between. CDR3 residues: CASSHGQPDYEQYF. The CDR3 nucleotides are TGTGCCAGCTCACACGGACAGCCAGACTACGAGCAGTACTTC.

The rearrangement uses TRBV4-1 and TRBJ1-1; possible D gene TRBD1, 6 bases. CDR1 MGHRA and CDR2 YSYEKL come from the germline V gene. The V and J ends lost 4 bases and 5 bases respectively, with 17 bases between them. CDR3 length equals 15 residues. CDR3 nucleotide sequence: TGCGCCAGCAGCCCTCTTAGAGGGGGAGGGACTGAAGCTTTCTTT. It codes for CASSPLRGGGTEAFF.

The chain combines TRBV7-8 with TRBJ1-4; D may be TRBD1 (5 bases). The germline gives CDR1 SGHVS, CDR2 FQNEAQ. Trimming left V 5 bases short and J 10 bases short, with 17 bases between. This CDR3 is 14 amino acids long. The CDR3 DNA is TGTGCCAGCAGCCCGGGGGATTGGGAAGGAAAACTGTTTTTT. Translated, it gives CASSPGDWEGKLFF.

CDR3 in amino acids: CASSMTRVAETQYF. CDR3 in DNA: TGTGCCAGCAGCATGACCCGGGTAGCAGAGACCCAGTACTTC. The chain is built from TRBV13 and TRBJ2-5; no clear D. The length of the CDR3 is 14 residues. Germline V lookup: CDR1 PRHDT, CDR2 FYEKMQ (reference sequence). V dropped 5 bases and J dropped 4 bases, with 14 bases sitting between them.

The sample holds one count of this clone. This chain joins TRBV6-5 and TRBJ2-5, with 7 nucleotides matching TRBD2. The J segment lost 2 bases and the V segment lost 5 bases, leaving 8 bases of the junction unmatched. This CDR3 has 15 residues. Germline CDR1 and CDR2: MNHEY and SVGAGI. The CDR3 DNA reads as TGTGCCAGCAGTCGGACTAGTGTGGGACAAGAGACCCAGTACTTC. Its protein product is CASSRTSVGQETQYF.

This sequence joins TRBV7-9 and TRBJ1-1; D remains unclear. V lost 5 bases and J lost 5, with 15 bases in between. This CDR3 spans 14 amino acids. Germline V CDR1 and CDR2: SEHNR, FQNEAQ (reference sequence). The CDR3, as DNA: TGTGCCAGCAGCCCAGGACGGGATTCGACTGAAGCTTTCTTT. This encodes CASSPGRDSTEAFF.

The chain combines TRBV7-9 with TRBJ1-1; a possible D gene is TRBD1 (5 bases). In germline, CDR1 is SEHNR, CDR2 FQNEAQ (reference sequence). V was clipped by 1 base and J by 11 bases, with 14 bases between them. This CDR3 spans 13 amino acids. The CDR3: CASSLDGPGAAFF. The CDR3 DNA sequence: TGTGCCAGCAGCTTAGACGGTCCTGGGGCGGCTTTCTTT.

The CDR3 loop reads CASSYEDRGTEAFF. CDR3 DNA: TGTGCCAGCAGTTACGAAGACAGGGGAACTGAAGCTTTCTTT. The chain has TRBV6-5 and TRBJ1-1; 8 bases line up with TRBD1. Germline CDR1 and CDR2: MNHEY and SVGAGI. The CDR3 extends over 14 amino acids. The V and J ends lost 2 bases and 5 bases, in that order; junction bases with no gene match: 4.

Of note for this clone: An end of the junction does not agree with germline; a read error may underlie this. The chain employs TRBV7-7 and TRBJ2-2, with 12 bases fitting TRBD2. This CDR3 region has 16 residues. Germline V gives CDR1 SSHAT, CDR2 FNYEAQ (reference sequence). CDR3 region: CASSPTLAGGSGELFF. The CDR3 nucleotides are TGTGCTAGCAGCCCCACCCTAGCGGGAGGGAGCGGGGAGCTGTTTTTT.

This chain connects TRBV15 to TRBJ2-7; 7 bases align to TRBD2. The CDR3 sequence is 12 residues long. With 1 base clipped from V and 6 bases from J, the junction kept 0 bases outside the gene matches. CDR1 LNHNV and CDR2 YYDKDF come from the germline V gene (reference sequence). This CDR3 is CATSRAGGEQYF. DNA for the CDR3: TGTGCCACCAGCAGAGCGGGGGGCGAGCAGTACTTC.